This T cell receptor beta chain stems from a study of T cells after yellow fever vaccination. Study overall: Researchers used SMART-Seq v4 Ultra Low Input to prepare fractions that had low cell numbers. Study-wide results and limits: CD4 and CD8 compartments shared a small share of clonotypes.

As for this clonotype: What it recognizes is unknown.

5'RACE template switching produced TCR cDNA carrying a universal primer site and UMIs. MiXCR, run by TCRdb on the 5' RACE reads, gives a single entry per CDR3 protein. The table has 100,000 to 150,000 distinct CDR3 sequences, around 15% seen once. Germline CDR1 SQVTM, CDR2 ANQGSEA. The CDR3 is made up of 12 amino acids. V lost 6 bases to trimming and J lost 2 bases, with 8 bases between them. Sequencing was performed on CD8+ T cells sorted from PBMCs, taken 5 days after the yellow fever booster vaccination. The TCR comes from a man younger than 35 who received the YFV17D yellow fever vaccine. The V call is TRBV29-1, the J call TRBJ1-5; D is unclear. CDR3 protein: CSVTTGNQPQHF. DNA of the CDR3: TGCAGCGTCACGACGGGCAATCAGCCCCAGCATTTT.